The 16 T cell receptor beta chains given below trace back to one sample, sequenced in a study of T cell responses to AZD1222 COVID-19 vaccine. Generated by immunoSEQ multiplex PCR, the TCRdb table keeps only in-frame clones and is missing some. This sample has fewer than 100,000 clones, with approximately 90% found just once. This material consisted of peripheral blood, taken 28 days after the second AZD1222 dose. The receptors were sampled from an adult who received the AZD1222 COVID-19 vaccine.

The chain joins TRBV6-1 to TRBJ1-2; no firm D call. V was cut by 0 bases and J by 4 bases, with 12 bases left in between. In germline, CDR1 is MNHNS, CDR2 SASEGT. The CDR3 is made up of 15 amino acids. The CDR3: CASSEATLAIYGYTF. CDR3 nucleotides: TGTGCCAGCAGTGAAGCTACATTAGCGATCTATGGCTACACCTTC.

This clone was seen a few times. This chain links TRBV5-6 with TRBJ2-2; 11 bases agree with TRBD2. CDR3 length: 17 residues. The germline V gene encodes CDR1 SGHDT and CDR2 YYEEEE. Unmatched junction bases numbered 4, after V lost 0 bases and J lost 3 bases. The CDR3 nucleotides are TGTGCCAGCAGCTTGGCGGGACTAGCGGCATACACCGGGGAGCTGTTTTTT. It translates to CASSLAGLAAYTGELFF.

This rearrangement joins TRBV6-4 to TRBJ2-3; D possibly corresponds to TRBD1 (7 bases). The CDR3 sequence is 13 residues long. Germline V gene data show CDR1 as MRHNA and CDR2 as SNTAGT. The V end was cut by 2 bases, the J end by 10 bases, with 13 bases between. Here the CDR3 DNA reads TGTGCCAGCAGTGACAATTCCAGGGGGGCGCAGTATTTT. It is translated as CASSDNSRGAQYF.

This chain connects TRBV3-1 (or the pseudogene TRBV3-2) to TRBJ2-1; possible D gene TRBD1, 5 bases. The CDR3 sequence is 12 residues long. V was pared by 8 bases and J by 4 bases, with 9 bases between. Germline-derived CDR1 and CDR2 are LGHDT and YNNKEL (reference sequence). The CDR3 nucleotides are TGTGCCAGCGATACAGGTTACAATGAGCAGTTCTTC. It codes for CASDTGYNEQFF.

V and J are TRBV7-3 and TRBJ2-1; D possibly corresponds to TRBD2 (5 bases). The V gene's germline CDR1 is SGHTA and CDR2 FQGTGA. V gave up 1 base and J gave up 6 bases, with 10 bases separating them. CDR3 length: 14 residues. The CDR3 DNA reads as TGTGCCAGCAGCTTAATCCCGGGGTCCAATGAGCAGTTCTTC. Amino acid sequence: CASSLIPGSNEQFF.

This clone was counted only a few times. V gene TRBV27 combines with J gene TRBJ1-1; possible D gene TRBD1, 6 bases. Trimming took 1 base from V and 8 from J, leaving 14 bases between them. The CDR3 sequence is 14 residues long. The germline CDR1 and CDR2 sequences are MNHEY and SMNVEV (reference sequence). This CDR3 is CASSLFYRGREAFF. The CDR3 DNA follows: TGTGCCAGCAGTTTATTCTACCGGGGGCGCGAAGCTTTCTTT.

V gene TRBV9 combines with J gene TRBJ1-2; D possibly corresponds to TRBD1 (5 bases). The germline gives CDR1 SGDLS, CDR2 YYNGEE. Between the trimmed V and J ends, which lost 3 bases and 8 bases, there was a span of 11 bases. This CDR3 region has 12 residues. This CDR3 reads CASSARGWGYTF. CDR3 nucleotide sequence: TGTGCCAGCAGCGCAAGGGGCTGGGGCTACACCTTC.

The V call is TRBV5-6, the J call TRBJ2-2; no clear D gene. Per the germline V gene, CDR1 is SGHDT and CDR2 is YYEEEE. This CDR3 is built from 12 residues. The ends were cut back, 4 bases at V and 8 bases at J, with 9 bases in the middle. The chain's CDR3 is CASSPLAGELFF. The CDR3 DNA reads TGTGCCAGCAGCCCGCTCGCAGGGGAGCTGTTTTTT.

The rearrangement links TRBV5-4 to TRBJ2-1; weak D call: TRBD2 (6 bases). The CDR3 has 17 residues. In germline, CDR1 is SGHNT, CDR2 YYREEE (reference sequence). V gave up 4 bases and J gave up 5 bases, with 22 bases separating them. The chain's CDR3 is CASSQSLGAGSNNEQFF. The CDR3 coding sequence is TGTGCCAGCAGCCAAAGTCTAGGGGCGGGGAGCAACAATGAGCAGTTCTTC.

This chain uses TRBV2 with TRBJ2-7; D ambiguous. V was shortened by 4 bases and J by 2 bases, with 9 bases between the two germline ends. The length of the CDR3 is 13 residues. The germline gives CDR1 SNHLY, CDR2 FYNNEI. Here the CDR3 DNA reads TGTGCCAGCAGTGTTCTCCAGACCTACGAGCAGTACTTC. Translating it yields CASSVLQTYEQYF.

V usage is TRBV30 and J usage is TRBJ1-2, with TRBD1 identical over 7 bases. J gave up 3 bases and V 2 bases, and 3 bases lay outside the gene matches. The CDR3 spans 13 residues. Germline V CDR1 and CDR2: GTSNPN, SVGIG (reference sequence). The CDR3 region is CAWSQGTDYGYTF. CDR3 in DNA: TGTGCCTGGAGTCAAGGGACAGACTATGGCTACACCTTC.

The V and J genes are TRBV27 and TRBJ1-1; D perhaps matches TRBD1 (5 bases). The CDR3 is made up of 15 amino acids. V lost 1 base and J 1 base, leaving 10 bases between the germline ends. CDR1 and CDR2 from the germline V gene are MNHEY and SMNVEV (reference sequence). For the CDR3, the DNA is TGTGCCAGCAGTTTATGGGGGTTAGGGAACACTGAAGCTTTCTTT. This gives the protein CASSLWGLGNTEAFF.

The CDR3 loop reads CASSSLGADTQYF. The CDR3 DNA is TGTGCCAGCAGCTCCCTAGGTGCAGATACGCAGTATTTT. V is TRBV7-3 and J is TRBJ2-3; unclear D gene. Trimming removed 4 bases at V and 4 bases at J, with 9 bases between. CDR1 SGHTA and CDR2 FQGTGA come from the germline V gene. This CDR3 has 13 amino acids.

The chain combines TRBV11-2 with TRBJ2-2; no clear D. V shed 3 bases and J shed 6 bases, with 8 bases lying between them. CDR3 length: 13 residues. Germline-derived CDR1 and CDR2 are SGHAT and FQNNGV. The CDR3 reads CASSFVLAGELFF. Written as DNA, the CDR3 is TGTGCCAGCAGCTTTGTTCTCGCCGGGGAGCTGTTTTTT.

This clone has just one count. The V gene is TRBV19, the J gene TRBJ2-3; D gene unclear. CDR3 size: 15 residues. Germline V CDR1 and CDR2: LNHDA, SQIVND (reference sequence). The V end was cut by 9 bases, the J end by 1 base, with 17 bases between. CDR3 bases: TGTGCCAGCCGGACCCTGCGGCGAGGCACAGATACGCAGTATTTT. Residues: CASRTLRRGTDTQYF.

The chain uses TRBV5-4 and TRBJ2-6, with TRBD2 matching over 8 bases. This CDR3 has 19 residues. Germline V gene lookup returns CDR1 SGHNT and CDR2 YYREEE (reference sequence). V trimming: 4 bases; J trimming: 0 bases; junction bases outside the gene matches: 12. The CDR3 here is CASSAPTSGLFSGANVLTF. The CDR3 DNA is TGTGCCAGCAGCGCTCCTACTAGCGGACTGTTCTCTGGGGCCAACGTCCTGACTTTC. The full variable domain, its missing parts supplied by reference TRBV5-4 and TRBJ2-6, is ETGVTQSPTHLIKTRGQQVTLRCSSQSGHNTVSWYQQALGQGPQFIFQYYREEENGRGNFPPRFSGLQFPNYSSELNVNALELDDSALYLCASSAPTSGLFSGANVLTFGAGSRLTVL.